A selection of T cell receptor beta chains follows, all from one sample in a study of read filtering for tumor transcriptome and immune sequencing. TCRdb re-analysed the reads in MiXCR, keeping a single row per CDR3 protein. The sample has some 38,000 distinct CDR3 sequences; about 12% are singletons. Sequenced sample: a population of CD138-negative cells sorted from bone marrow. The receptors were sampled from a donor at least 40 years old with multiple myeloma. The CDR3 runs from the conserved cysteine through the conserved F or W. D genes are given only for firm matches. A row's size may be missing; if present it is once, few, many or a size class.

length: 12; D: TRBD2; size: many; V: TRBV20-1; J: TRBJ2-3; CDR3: CSAHAGADTQYF; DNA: TGCAGTGCCCATGCGGGGGCAGATACGCAGTATTTT
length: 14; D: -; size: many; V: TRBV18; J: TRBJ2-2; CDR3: CASSPRSATGELFF; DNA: TGTGCCAGCTCACCAAGGTCGGCGACCGGGGAGCTGTTTTTT
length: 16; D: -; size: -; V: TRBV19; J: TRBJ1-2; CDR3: CASSPPGVTDIYGYTF; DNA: TGTGCCAGTAGTCCGCCCGGGGTGACAGATATCTATGGCTACACCTTC
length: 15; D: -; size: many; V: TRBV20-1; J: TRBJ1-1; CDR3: CSARGITHRNTEAFF; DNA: TGCAGTGCTAGGGGGATTACTCACAGGAACACTGAAGCTTTCTTT
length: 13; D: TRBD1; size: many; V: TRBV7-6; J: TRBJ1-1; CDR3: CASSLTGGTEAFF; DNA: TGTGCCAGCAGCTTGACAGGGGGCACTGAAGCTTTCTTT
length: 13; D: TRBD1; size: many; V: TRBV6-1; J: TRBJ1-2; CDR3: CASRQTGAAGYTF; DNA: TGTGCCAGCAGACAAACAGGGGCGGCTGGCTACACCTTC
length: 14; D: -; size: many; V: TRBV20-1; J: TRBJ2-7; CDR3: CSARDRHLSYEQYF; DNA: TGCAGTGCTAGAGATCGACACCTCTCCTACGAGCAGTACTTC
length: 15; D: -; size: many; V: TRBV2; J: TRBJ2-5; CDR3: CASSFWGQGQETQYF; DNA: TGTGCCAGCAGTTTTTGGGGTCAGGGGCAAGAGACCCAGTACTTC
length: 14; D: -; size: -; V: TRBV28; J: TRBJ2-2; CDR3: CASSTGTPLGELFF; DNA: TGTGCCAGCAGTACGGGGACCCCGCTCGGGGAGCTGTTTTTT
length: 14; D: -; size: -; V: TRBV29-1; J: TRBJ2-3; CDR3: CSVEVVDEADTQYF; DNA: TGCAGCGTTGAAGTGGTAGACGAGGCAGATACGCAGTATTTT
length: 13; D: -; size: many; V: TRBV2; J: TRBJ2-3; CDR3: CASSMGRTDTQYF; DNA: TGTGCCAGTTCCATGGGGCGGACAGATACGCAGTATTTT
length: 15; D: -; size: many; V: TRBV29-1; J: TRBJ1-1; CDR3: CSVDPASGVNTEAFF; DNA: TGCAGCGTGGACCCGGCCTCTGGGGTGAACACTGAAGCTTTCTTT
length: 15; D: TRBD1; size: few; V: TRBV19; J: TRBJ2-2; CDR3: CASSVTGMLAGELFF; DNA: TGTGCCAGTAGTGTGACAGGGATGCTCGCCGGGGAGCTGTTTTTT
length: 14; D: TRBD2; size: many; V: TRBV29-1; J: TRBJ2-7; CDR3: CSVELAGGTYEQYF; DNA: TGCAGCGTTGAACTAGCGGGGGGCACCTACGAGCAGTACTTC
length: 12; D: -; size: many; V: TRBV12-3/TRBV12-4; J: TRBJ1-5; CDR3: CASSPQGGPQHF; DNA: TGTGCCAGCAGCCCACAGGGCGGGCCCCAGCATTTT
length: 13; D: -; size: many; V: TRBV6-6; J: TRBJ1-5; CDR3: CASSYDGYQPQHF; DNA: TGTGCCAGCAGTTACGACGGCTATCAGCCCCAGCATTTT
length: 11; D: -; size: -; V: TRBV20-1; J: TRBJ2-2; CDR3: CSASSYGEPFF; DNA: TGCAGTGCTAGTAGCTACGGGGAGCCGTTTTTT
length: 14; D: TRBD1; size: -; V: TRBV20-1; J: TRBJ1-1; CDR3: CSAMLQGGGTEAFF; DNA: TGCAGTGCTATGTTACAGGGGGGAGGGACTGAAGCTTTCTTT
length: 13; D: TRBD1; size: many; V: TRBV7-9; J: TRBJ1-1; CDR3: CASSSDRDTEAFF; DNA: TGTGCCAGCAGCTCTGACAGGGACACTGAAGCTTTCTTT
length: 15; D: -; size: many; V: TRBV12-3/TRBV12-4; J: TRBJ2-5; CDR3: CASSPPAWTQETQYF; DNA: TGTGCCAGCAGCCCCCCCGCGTGGACTCAAGAGACCCAGTACTTC
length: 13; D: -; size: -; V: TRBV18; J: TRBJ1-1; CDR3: CASSPRGNTGASF; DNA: TGTGCCAGCTCACCAAGGGGGAACACTGGAGCTTCCTTT
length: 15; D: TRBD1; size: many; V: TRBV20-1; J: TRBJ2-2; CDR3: CSAGGNRGGVGELFF; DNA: TGCAGTGCAGGGGGCAACAGGGGTGGTGTCGGGGAGCTGTTTTTT
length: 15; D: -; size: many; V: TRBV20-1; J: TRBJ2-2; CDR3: CSAREGGSNTGELFF; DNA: TGCAGTGCTAGAGAGGGGGGTTCGAACACCGGGGAGCTGTTTTTT
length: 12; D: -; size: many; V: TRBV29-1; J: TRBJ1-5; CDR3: CSVGSDAQPQHF; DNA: TGCAGCGTAGGATCGGACGCACAGCCCCAGCATTTT
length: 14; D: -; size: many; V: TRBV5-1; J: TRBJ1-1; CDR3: CASSFGGGNTEAFF; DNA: TGCGCCAGCAGCTTCGGTGGGGGCAACACTGAAGCTTTCTTT
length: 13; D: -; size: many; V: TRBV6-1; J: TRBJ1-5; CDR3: CASSEARTQPQHF; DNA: TGTGCCAGCAGTGAAGCAAGGACTCAGCCCCAGCATTTT
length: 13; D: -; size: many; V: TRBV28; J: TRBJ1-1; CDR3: CASGPSDNTEAFF; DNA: TGTGCCAGCGGGCCTTCGGACAACACTGAAGCTTTCTTT
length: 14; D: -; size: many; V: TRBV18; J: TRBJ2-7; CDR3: CASSPSRNSYEQYF; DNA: TGTGCCAGCTCACCATCTAGGAACTCCTACGAGCAGTACTTC
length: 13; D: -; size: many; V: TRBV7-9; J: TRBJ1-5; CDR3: CASSRGGNQPQHF; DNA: TGTGCCAGCTCCCGAGGGGGCAATCAGCCCCAGCATTTT
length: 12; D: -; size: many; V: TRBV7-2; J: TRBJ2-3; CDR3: CASSLDVDTQYF; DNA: TGTGCCAGCAGCTTAGACGTGGATACGCAGTATTTT
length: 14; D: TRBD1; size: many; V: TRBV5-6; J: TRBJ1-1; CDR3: CASSNGQGNTEAFF; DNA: TGTGCCAGCAGCAATGGACAGGGGAACACTGAAGCTTTCTTT
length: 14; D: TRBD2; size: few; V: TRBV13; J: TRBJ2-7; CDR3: CASSRWTSDYGQYF; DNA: TGTGCCAGCAGCCGCTGGACTAGCGACTACGGGCAGTACTTC
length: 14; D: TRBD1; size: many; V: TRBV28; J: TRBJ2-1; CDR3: CASQRDRPFNEQFF; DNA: TGTGCCAGCCAAAGGGACAGGCCATTCAATGAGCAGTTCTTC
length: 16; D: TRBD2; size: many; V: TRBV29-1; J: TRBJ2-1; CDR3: CSVAMSGGFSYNEQFF; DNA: TGCAGCGTTGCTATGAGCGGGGGGTTCTCCTACAATGAGCAGTTCTTC
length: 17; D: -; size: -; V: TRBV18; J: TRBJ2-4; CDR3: CASSPSPQGLAKNIQYF; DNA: TGTGCCAGCTCACCATCTCCGCAGGGCCTAGCCAAAAACATTCAGTACTTC
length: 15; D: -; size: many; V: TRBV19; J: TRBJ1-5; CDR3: CASSIRRAFNQPQHF; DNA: TGTGCCAGTAGTATACGCCGGGCCTTCAATCAGCCCCAGCATTTT
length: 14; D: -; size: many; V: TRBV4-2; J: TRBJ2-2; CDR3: CASSQDSSAWELFF; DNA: TGTGCCAGCAGCCAAGATTCGAGCGCCTGGGAGCTGTTTTTT
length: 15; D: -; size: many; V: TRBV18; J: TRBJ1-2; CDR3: CASSPPGTSNYGYTF; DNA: TGTGCCAGCTCACCACCTGGTACTTCTAACTATGGCTACACCTTC
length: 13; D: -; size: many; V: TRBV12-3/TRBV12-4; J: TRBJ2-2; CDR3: CASREQLPGELFF; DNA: TGTGCCAGCAGAGAACAGCTTCCCGGGGAGCTGTTTTTT
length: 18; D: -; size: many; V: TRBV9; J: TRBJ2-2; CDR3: CASSVEIGGGGRTGELFF; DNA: TGTGCCAGCAGCGTAGAGATCGGGGGTGGCGGTCGCACCGGGGAGCTGTTTTTT
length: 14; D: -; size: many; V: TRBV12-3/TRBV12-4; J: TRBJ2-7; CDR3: CASSSSLSSYEQYF; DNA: TGTGCCAGCAGCAGCAGTCTAAGCTCCTACGAGCAGTACTTC
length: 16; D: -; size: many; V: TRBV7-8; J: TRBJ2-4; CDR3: CASSLAGGAGVSIQYF; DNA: TGTGCCAGCAGCTTAGCAGGGGGGGCAGGAGTGAGCATTCAGTACTTC
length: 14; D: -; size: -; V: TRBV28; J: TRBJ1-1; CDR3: CARKTLRGNTEAFF; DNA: TGTGCTAGAAAGACCTTACGGGGGAACACTGAAGCTTTCTTT
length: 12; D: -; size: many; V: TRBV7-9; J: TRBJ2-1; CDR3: CASSLAPNEQFF; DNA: TGTGCCAGCAGCTTAGCTCCCAATGAGCAGTTCTTC